One sample yielded the 17 T cell receptor beta chains listed below, sequenced in a study of cytomegalovirus exposure and HLA in healthy donors. The PCR contained 60 Vbeta and 13 Jbeta primers. Generated by immunoSEQ multiplex PCR, the TCRdb table keeps only in-frame clones and is missing some. This sample's table has about 160,000 clones. Sequenced material: PBMCs. These TCRs come from a man aged 25 to 40 in good health and CMV-seronegative.

This chain links TRBV13 with TRBJ2-3; 12 nucleotides align to TRBD2. CDR3 size: 16 residues. The J segment lost 5 bases and the V segment lost 5 bases, leaving 8 bases of the junction unmatched. The germline V gene has CDR1 PRHDT and CDR2 FYEKMQ (reference sequence). The CDR3 sequence: CASSQTSGSSKDTQYF. CDR3 DNA: TGTGCCAGCAGCCAGACTAGCGGGAGTTCAAAAGATACGCAGTATTTT.

The J gene is TRBJ2-3, the V gene TRBV27; tentative D call: TRBD1 (6 bases). Germline V gene data show CDR1 as MNHEY and CDR2 as SMNVEV (reference sequence). The V and J ends lost 0 bases and 0 bases respectively, with 10 bases between them. This CDR3 region has 16 residues. CDR3 protein: CASSLSRQASTDTQYF. The DNA of the CDR3 is TGTGCCAGCAGTTTATCTAGACAGGCTAGCACAGATACGCAGTATTTT.

The chain combines TRBV10-2 with TRBJ2-7, with 11 bases that match TRBD2. Trimming at V came to 6 bases and at J to 3 bases, leaving 19 bases not matched to a gene. The CDR3 contains 19 residues. From germline, CDR1 is WSHSY and CDR2 SAAADI. The DNA of the CDR3 is TGCGCCAGCAGGAAGGGATCCATGGGACTAGCGGCAACTTTCTACGAGCAGTACTTC. This codes for CASRKGSMGLAATFYEQYF.

The CDR3 region has the DNA TGTGCCAGCAGCGTAGCGGGAACCTCCTACAATGAGCAGTTCTTC. It codes for CASSVAGTSYNEQFF. This chain links TRBV9 with TRBJ2-1, with a weak D call TRBD2 (5 bases). This CDR3 is 15 amino acids long. Trimming pared 0 bases from V and 0 bases from J, leaving 7 bases between. CDR1 and CDR2 from the germline V gene are SGDLS and YYNGEE.

The chain recombines TRBV5-4 with TRBJ2-3, with 12 bases fitting TRBD2. V lost 6 bases and J lost 6; bases outside the gene matches: 8. The germline V gene has CDR1 SGHNT and CDR2 YYREEE (reference sequence). This CDR3 region has 15 residues. CDR3 loop: CASMELAGGRDTQYF. The CDR3 DNA is TGTGCCAGCATGGAACTAGCGGGGGGTAGGGATACGCAGTATTTT.

V is TRBV28 and J is TRBJ1-4; no reliable D call. Germline CDR1 and CDR2: MDHEN and SYDVKM. Trimming pared 5 bases from V and 0 bases from J, leaving 13 bases between. The CDR3 is made up of 16 amino acids. In DNA form, the CDR3 reads TGTGCCAGCAGTCCGTCGGGGAGGGCAACTAATGAAAAACTGTTTTTT. This encodes CASSPSGRATNEKLFF.

The chain combines TRBV19 with TRBJ2-1; D is undetermined. Between the trimmed V and J ends, which lost 5 bases and 9 bases, there was a span of 8 bases. CDR1 and CDR2 from the germline V gene are LNHDA and SQIVND (reference sequence). This CDR3 has 11 amino acids. The CDR3 DNA reads TGTGCCAGTAGTTTTTTCAGTGAGCAGTTCTTC. The encoded protein is CASSFFSEQFF.

The chain carries TRBV5-8 and TRBJ1-1, with a tentative D call TRBD1 (5 bases). With 6 bases removed from V and 5 bases from J, the gap between germline ends came to 17 bases. This CDR3 is 14 amino acids long. Per the germline V gene, CDR1 is SGHTS and CDR2 is YDEGEE. The CDR3 region is CASMMIGARTEAFF. The CDR3 nucleotides read TGTGCCAGCATGATGATTGGGGCTCGGACTGAAGCTTTCTTT.

The rearrangement links TRBV7-2 to TRBJ2-1; 7 bases map to TRBD2. The V gene's germline CDR1 is SGHTA and CDR2 FQGNSA. J lost 9 bases, V lost 0 bases, and 5 bases had no gene match. The CDR3 sequence is 14 residues long. CDR3 DNA sequence: TGTGCCAGCAGCTTAGCGGGAGGGCCCCGTGAGCAGTTCTTC. It specifies CASSLAGGPREQFF. Together with reference TRBV7-2 and TRBJ2-1, the CDR3 gives the full variable domain: GAGVSQSPSNKVTEKGKDVELRCDPISGHTALYWYRQSLGQGLEFLIYFQGNSAPDKSGLPSDRFSAERTGGSVSTLTIQRTQQEDSAVYLCASSLAGGPREQFFGPGTRLTVL.

CDR3 protein: CASSHQGSYNEQFF. The DNA of the CDR3 is TGTGCCAGTAGTCATCAGGGGTCCTACAATGAGCAGTTCTTC. The chain uses TRBV19 and TRBJ2-1; weak D call: TRBD1 (6 bases). V shed 5 bases and J shed 1 base, with 9 bases lying between them. Germline CDR1 and CDR2: LNHDA and SQIVND (reference sequence). CDR3 length equals 14 residues. The complete variable domain, with remaining parts taken from reference TRBV19 and TRBJ2-1, reads DGGITQSPKYLFRKEGQNVTLSCEQNLNHDAMYWYRQDPGQGLRLIYYSQIVNDFQKGDIAEGYSVSREKKESFPLTVTSAQKNPTAFYLCASSHQGSYNEQFFGPGTRLTVL.

V gene TRBV11-3 combines with J gene TRBJ1-2; 9 nucleotides align to TRBD1. From germline, CDR1 is SGHNT and CDR2 YENEEA. The CDR3 extends over 13 amino acids. With 8 bases clipped from V and 4 bases from J, the junction kept 5 bases outside the gene matches. The CDR3 reads CASPGQGSYGYTF. CDR3 in DNA: TGTGCCAGCCCGGGACAGGGATCCTATGGCTACACCTTC.

This sequence joins TRBV11-1 and TRBJ2-1; 10 nucleotides agree with TRBD2. Germline CDR1 SGHAT, CDR2 FQDESV (reference sequence). V shed 2 bases and J 0 bases; nucleotides not matched to a gene: 7. CDR3 size: 18 residues. CDR3 coding DNA: TGTGCCAGCAGCTTACCTCGGACTAGCGGAAGCTCCTACAATGAGCAGTTCTTC. Encoded protein: CASSLPRTSGSSYNEQFF.

The V call is TRBV5-4, the J call TRBJ2-3; TRBD2 agrees at 13 bases. With 0 bases clipped from V and 4 bases from J, the junction kept 5 bases outside the gene matches. CDR1 is SGHNT, CDR2 YYREEE, per germline (reference sequence). CDR3 size: 17 residues. CDR3 sequence (DNA): TGTGCCAGCAGCTTGGATGGGACTAGCGGGATCGCAGATACGCAGTATTTT. Translating gives CASSLDGTSGIADTQYF.

The rearrangement links TRBV9 to TRBJ2-2; TRBD1 might be the D (6 bases). Germline-derived CDR1 and CDR2 are SGDLS and YYNGEE. Trimming took 3 bases from V and 7 from J, leaving 13 bases between them. CDR3 size: 14 residues. CDR3 bases: TGTGCCAGCAGCGCAGGGGTGCCAGGCGGGGAGCTGTTTTTT. Encoded protein: CASSAGVPGGELFF.

As for this clone: The junction does not match germline at one end; this may be a read error. The chain is built from TRBV11-2 and TRBJ2-1; 11 bases agree with TRBD2. CDR3 length: 18 residues. The V gene's germline CDR1 is SGHAT and CDR2 FQNNGV. In nucleotides, the CDR3 is TGTGCCAGCAGCGTAGAGCCCCTACTAGCGGGAGAACGCGATGAGCAGTTCTTC. It encodes CASSVEPLLAGERDEQFF.

The rearrangement joins TRBV5-1 to TRBJ2-1; 9 nucleotides line up with TRBD2. The CDR3 contains 15 residues. CDR1 is SGHRS and CDR2 is YFSETQ in the germline V gene. The trim removed 0 bases at V and 3 bases at J, leaving 1 base unmatched. The CDR3, as DNA: TGCGCCAGCAGCTTGGATAGCGGGAGCTACAATGAGCAGTTCTTC. It specifies CASSLDSGSYNEQFF.

The V gene is TRBV7-2, the J gene TRBJ2-2, with 8 bases fitting TRBD2. Germline trimming cut 5 bases from V and 3 bases from J; bases unmatched to any gene: 5. The CDR3 is 15 amino acids. CDR1 is SGHTA, CDR2 FQGNSA, per germline. Written as DNA, the CDR3 is TGTGCCAGCAGCGGTGTAGCGGGATACACCGGGGAGCTGTTTTTT. Translated, it gives CASSGVAGYTGELFF. Filled out from reference TRBV7-2 and TRBJ2-2, the complete variable domain reads GAGVSQSPSNKVTEKGKDVELRCDPISGHTALYWYRQSLGQGLEFLIYFQGNSAPDKSGLPSDRFSAERTGGSVSTLTIQRTQQEDSAVYLCASSGVAGYTGELFFGEGSRLTVL.